Listed here are 5 T cell receptor beta chains from one sample, sequenced in a study of shared clonotypes between healthy human individuals. Profiling relied on immunoSEQ multiplex PCR, and the TCRdb table lists in-frame clones only, not all of them. The sample has about 2.2 million clones, approximately 94% seen once. Naive CD8 populations comprised CD45RO-negative cells positively selected for CCR7, excluding terminally differentiated effector memory CD45RA+ cells. The sample comprised naive CD8+ T cells from PBMCs. The receptors were gathered from a man between 18 and 29 years old in good health. Some clones in this sample may be carry-over from other donors' samples.

About this clone itself: This specimen includes other DNA sequences encoding the same CDR3. V and J are TRBV27 and TRBJ2-5; TRBD1 or TRBD2 may be the D gene (6 bases each). Germline lookup yields CDR1 MNHEY and CDR2 SMNVEV (reference sequence). V was clipped by 3 bases and J by 5 bases, with 10 bases between them. The CDR3 covers 13 residues. CDR3 nucleotide sequence: TGTGCCAGCAGTTTGAGAGGGGGGGAGACCCAGTACTTC. Protein sequence: CASSLRGGETQYF.

This chain joins TRBV28 and TRBJ1-4; D call uncertain. CDR3 length equals 15 residues. Germline CDR1 and CDR2: MDHEN and SYDVKM. The V end lost 6 bases, the J end lost 4 bases, and 15 bases lay between the germline ends. For the CDR3, the DNA is TGTGCCAGCAGGTTCGATTTGTCAGATAATGAAAAACTGTTTTTT. Translation: CASRFDLSDNEKLFF.

The chain is built from TRBV28 and TRBJ1-5; D is undetermined. Germline V gives CDR1 MDHEN, CDR2 SYDVKM. Trimming pared 10 bases from V and 5 bases from J, leaving 15 bases between. CDR3 length equals 13 residues. CDR3 DNA sequence: TGTGCCACCAGCCCCAGCGTGTATCAGCCCCAGCATTTT. Translating it yields CATSPSVYQPQHF.

Concerning this clone itself: Distinct nucleotide sequences in the sample also encode this CDR3. The chain recombines TRBV6-5 with TRBJ2-7, with 9 bases matching TRBD1. Germline V gives CDR1 MNHEY, CDR2 SVGAGI. Unmatched junction bases numbered 3, after V lost 4 bases and J lost 2 bases. The length of the CDR3 is 14 residues. Written as DNA, the CDR3 is TGTGCCAGCAGTTTGGACAGGGGCCCCTACGAGCAGTACTTC. Protein sequence: CASSLDRGPYEQYF.

This chain connects TRBV23-1 to TRBJ1-1; TRBD1 aligns across 8 bases. TRBV23-1 is an ORF; its function is uncertain. V gave up 0 bases and J gave up 6 bases; unmatched junction bases: 6. The CDR3 consists of 15 residues. The CDR3 loop is CASSQSDRDLSEAFF. Here the CDR3 DNA reads TGCGCCAGCAGTCAATCGGACAGGGATTTATCTGAAGCTTTCTTT.